The clone carrying this T cell receptor (beta chain) has a handful of counts. As yet, its antigen is unknown. The data belong to a study of cytomegalovirus exposure and HLA in healthy donors. Across the study: Earlier sequencing of approximately 200 million T cells yielded approximately 120 million unique TCR beta sequences.

Primers: 60 Vbeta forward and 13 Jbeta reverse. TCRdb keeps only in-frame clones here, not all; method: immunoSEQ multiplex PCR. The sample consists of under 170,000 clones, approximately 60% of them appearing once. Study-level findings and limits: The study dropped some indistinguishable V segments, TRBV6-2 and TRBV6-3 among them.

Trimming removed 2 bases from V and 6 bases from J, with 15 bases in between. The CDR3 runs to 14 residues. Germline CDR1 SGDLS, CDR2 YYNGEE. The clonotype originates from a woman aged 60-70 years in good health and CMV-seropositive. Sequencing used PBMCs. The chain carries TRBV9 and TRBJ2-7, with D perhaps TRBD1 (6 bases). The chain's CDR3 is CASSVFGGSSEQYF. As DNA, the CDR3 is TGTGCCAGCAGCGTTTTTGGGGGCAGCTCCGAGCAGTACTTC.